A selection of T cell receptor beta chains follows, all from one sample in a study of PD-1 blockade in classical Hodgkin lymphoma. TCRdb's table, derived via immunoSEQ multiplex PCR, lists solely in-frame clones and lacks some. The table lists around 40,000 clones, 76% of them singletons. Sequencing used peripheral blood mononuclear cells (PBMCs), obtained at baseline. The receptors originated from a human donor with classical Hodgkin lymphoma. CDR3s include the opening cysteine and the closing phenylalanine or tryptophan. Fields, in order: D gene, V gene, J gene, CDR3 protein. A D gene is named only where the DNA matches it firmly.

-,TRBV19,TRBJ2-2,CASSIRGGAPGTGELFF
TRBD2,TRBV28,TRBJ2-3,CASSLRKWTSAERQNGDTQYF
-,TRBV15,TRBJ1-5,CATSRDPNQPQHF
-,TRBV7-9,TRBJ1-4,CASSRAGEREKLFF
-,TRBV15,TRBJ1-1,CATSPRVGVTEAFF
TRBD1,TRBV6-1,TRBJ2-2,CASTGTASTGELFF
-,TRBV6-5,TRBJ2-7,CASSKHTDGYEQYF
-,TRBV28,TRBJ1-5,CASSLLSVENQPQHF
TRBD1,TRBV5-1,TRBJ2-7,CASSLAPGGVTYEQYF
-,TRBV7-8,TRBJ2-5,CASSLDREETQYF
TRBD2,TRBV18,TRBJ2-1,CASSPTGLAGVSNEQFF
-,TRBV6-5,TRBJ2-7,CASSSRDISEQYF
TRBD2,TRBV5-1,TRBJ2-3,CASMGQRGPTDTQYF
-,TRBV6-5,TRBJ2-1,CASSYGLTHSSEQFF
-,TRBV9,TRBJ2-3,CASSVGGSTDTQYF
TRBD1,TRBV5-5,TRBJ2-5,CASSYGTGETQYF
TRBD1,TRBV29-1,TRBJ2-2,CSGGDSPNTGELFF
-,TRBV27,TRBJ2-1,CASSPGTNEQFF
-,TRBV6-6,TRBJ1-6,CASRPRRGEVYSPLHF
TRBD2,TRBV7-2,TRBJ2-2,CASSFGLAPGELFF
TRBD1,TRBV4-2,TRBJ1-2,CASSLTGVDYGYTF
-,TRBV7-2,TRBJ1-2,CASSPPPVYGYTF
-,TRBV27,TRBJ2-7,CASSFQTEYEQYF
-,TRBV6-1,TRBJ1-1,CASRNQGRGEAFF
-,TRBV18,TRBJ2-2,CASSPSITGAHNGELFF
-,TRBV6-5,TRBJ2-1,CASVLDSYNEQFF
TRBD2,TRBV4-1,TRBJ2-3,CASSPKILAGGPGTDTQYF
-,TRBV6-6,TRBJ1-1,CASSKEETEAFF
TRBD1,TRBV5-3,TRBJ2-2,CATGGRTTGELFF
TRBD2,TRBV30,TRBJ2-1,CAWSVHRTSGRAGDEQFF
-,TRBV29-1,TRBJ2-1,CSVFDNEQFF
TRBD1,TRBV28,TRBJ2-7,CASSPPGQGVYEQYF
TRBD1,TRBV18,TRBJ1-1,CASSPGQGSFTEAFF
-,TRBV27,TRBJ1-2,CASTTLSYGYTF
-,TRBV7-8,TRBJ2-7,CASSSDTRGSYEQYF
TRBD2,TRBV19,TRBJ2-3,CASSIRGLAGDENTDTQYF
-,TRBV6-5,TRBJ1-4,CASSYDLATTNEKLFF
TRBD1,TRBV28,TRBJ2-1,CASSFTGTGKGEQFF
-,TRBV2,TRBJ1-4,CASSDSGTASINEKLFF
-,TRBV7-6,TRBJ2-5,CASSLARQETQYF
-,TRBV10-2,TRBJ2-5,CASSEYRGETQYF
-,TRBV5-1,TRBJ2-7,CASSLDPGLPEQYF